A single sample gave rise to the 18 T cell receptor beta chains below, sequenced in a study of beta chain features in type 1 diabetes. Isolated RNA was reverse transcribed in full, so expressed TCRB transcripts were sequenced. The data were produced by immunoSEQ multiplex PCR, yet TCRdb's version contains in-frame clones alone and is incomplete. There are over 500,000 clones in the sample; around 16% occur only once, and around 0.1% lies in the top ten. The sample taken for sequencing was naive CD4+ T cells from blood. The receptors derive from a man between 18 and 35 years old in good health.

This clone was seen repeatedly, ten times or more. CDR3 coding DNA: TGTGCCACTGTACAGGGTCTTGCCTCCGAGCAGTACTTC. Its translation is CATVQGLASEQYF. The chain couples TRBV10-3 to TRBJ2-7; D may be TRBD1 (6 bases). The CDR3 is 13 amino acids. Germline lookup yields CDR1 ENHRY and CDR2 SYGVKD. Between the trimmed V and J ends, which lost 10 bases and 6 bases, there was a span of 19 bases.

The genes are TRBV29-1 and TRBJ1-2; TRBD1 matches 8 bases. CDR1 and CDR2 (germline): SQVTM, ANQGSEA. J lost 7 bases, V lost 3 bases, and 7 bases had no gene match. The CDR3 is made up of 13 amino acids. Here the CDR3 DNA reads TGCAGCGTTGAGAGACAGGGGAACGGTGGCTACACCTTC. Translation: CSVERQGNGGYTF.

There are a few counts of this clone. The chain carries TRBV7-2 and TRBJ1-6; D gene unclear. The CDR3 spans 17 residues. Germline CDR1 reads SGHTA; CDR2 reads FQGNSA. V shed 3 bases and J shed 7 bases, with 19 bases lying between them. CDR3 coding DNA: TGTGCCAGCAGCTTGGTGGCCAGACCAAACCCCAATTCACCCCTCCACTTT. This gives the protein CASSLVARPNPNSPLHF. Complete variable domain (other parts from reference TRBV7-2 and TRBJ1-6): GAGVSQSPSNKVTEKGKDVELRCDPISGHTALYWYRQSLGQGLEFLIYFQGNSAPDKSGLPSDRFSAERTGGSVSTLTIQRTQQEDSAVYLCASSLVARPNPNSPLHFGNGTRLTVT.

This clone was counted between two and nine times. The chain employs TRBV4-1 and TRBJ2-3; 9 nucleotides agree with TRBD2. The V gene's germline CDR1 is MGHRA and CDR2 YSYEKL. V lost 4 bases and J lost 6; bases outside the gene matches: 5. The CDR3 runs 14 residues. The CDR3 protein is CASSPTGTSDTQYF. The CDR3 region has the DNA TGCGCCAGCAGCCCTACCGGGACTAGCGATACGCAGTATTTT.

This clone has more than one count but fewer than ten. This chain connects TRBV7-2 to TRBJ2-7; no clear D. The V gene lost 1 base and the J gene lost 2 bases, with 9 bases spanning the gap. Germline V gene data show CDR1 as SGHTA and CDR2 as FQGNSA. This CDR3 has 14 amino acids. The CDR3 sequence is CASSLGGIPYEQYF. For the CDR3, the DNA is TGTGCCAGCAGCTTAGGTGGGATCCCCTACGAGCAGTACTTC. Based on the CDR3 plus reference TRBV7-2 and TRBJ2-7, the full variable domain is GAGVSQSPSNKVTEKGKDVELRCDPISGHTALYWYRQSLGQGLEFLIYFQGNSAPDKSGLPSDRFSAERTGGSVSTLTIQRTQQEDSAVYLCASSLGGIPYEQYFGPGTRLTVT.

The rearrangement joins TRBV4-3 to TRBJ1-2, with 8 bases fitting TRBD1. Losses at the gene ends were 0 bases for V and 4 bases for J; bases not matched to a gene: 10. The CDR3 consists of 17 residues. CDR1 is LGHNA, CDR2 YSLEER, per germline. The CDR3 nucleotides are TGCGCCAGCAGCCAAGAAAACAGGGGGGCGCTTGTCTATGGCTACACCTTC. Its translation is CASSQENRGALVYGYTF.

The rearrangement uses TRBV2 and TRBJ1-2; tentatively, D is TRBD1 (5 bases). This CDR3 is built from 13 residues. V gave up 7 bases and J gave up 5 bases, with 14 bases separating them. The germline V gene has CDR1 SNHLY and CDR2 FYNNEI. In DNA form, the CDR3 reads TGTGCCAGCATCGACAGTCTACTTTATGGCTACACCTTC. Its translation is CASIDSLLYGYTF.

This clone was detected only a few times. The CDR3: CASSQEGGRYSYNEQFF. As DNA, the CDR3 is TGCGCCAGCAGCCAAGAGGGTGGAAGATACAGCTACAATGAGCAGTTCTTC. The genes are TRBV4-1 and TRBJ2-1; D uncertain. The ends were cut back, 0 bases at V and 3 bases at J, with 15 bases in the middle. Germline CDR1 and CDR2: MGHRA and YSYEKL. CDR3 size: 17 residues.

Only a few counts were recorded for this clone. V is TRBV19 and J is TRBJ1-3; D gene ambiguous. The ends were cut back, 8 bases at V and 3 bases at J, with 11 bases in the middle. The germline V gene encodes CDR1 LNHDA and CDR2 SQIVND (reference sequence). The CDR3 is 13 residues long. The CDR3 is CASSPRGGNTIYF. The CDR3 region has the DNA TGTGCCAGTTCTCCTAGAGGTGGAAACACCATATATTTT.

A few counts support this clone. V and J are TRBV7-2 and TRBJ2-1, with 15 bases fitting TRBD2. The CDR3 has 16 residues. Germline V gives CDR1 SGHTA, CDR2 FQGNSA. V lost 3 bases, J lost 9 bases, and 6 bases stayed unmatched. The CDR3: CASSFQWGLAGGEQFF. Written as DNA, the CDR3 is TGTGCCAGCAGCTTCCAATGGGGACTAGCGGGAGGTGAGCAGTTCTTC.

This clone has just a few counts. The chain couples TRBV11-2 to TRBJ1-1; 7 nucleotides agree with TRBD1. CDR3 size: 15 residues. V was pared by 0 bases and J by 6 bases, with 7 bases of the junction left unmatched. The germline V gene encodes CDR1 SGHAT and CDR2 FQNNGV. CDR3 protein: CASSLDLTGSAEAFF. CDR3 nucleotide sequence: TGTGCCAGCAGCTTAGACCTGACAGGGTCTGCTGAAGCTTTCTTT.

This chain joins TRBV29-1 and TRBJ2-1; the match to TRBD2 covers 9 bases. The CDR3 length is 13 residues. Trimming cost V 2 bases and J 11 bases; bases outside gene matches: 7. Germline assignment: CDR1 SQVTM and CDR2 ANQGSEA. The CDR3 region is CSVELRLAVKQFF. The CDR3 nucleotides are TGCAGCGTTGAATTGAGACTAGCGGTGAAGCAGTTCTTC.

The chain has TRBV10-2 and TRBJ2-5, with TRBD2 matching 9 bases. The CDR3 contains 16 residues. The germline CDR1 and CDR2 sequences are WSHSY and SAAADI. The trim removed 7 bases at V and 1 base at J, leaving 10 bases unmatched. The CDR3 DNA reads TGCGCCAGCATCCAGACTAGCGGACGGCCCCAAGAGACCCAGTACTTC. It codes for CASIQTSGRPQETQYF.

In this sample, this clone turned up a few times. The chain combines TRBV9 with TRBJ2-5; TRBD2 matches at 8 bases. CDR1 and CDR2 (germline): SGDLS, YYNGEE. The trim removed 0 bases at V and 5 bases at J, leaving 3 bases unmatched. The CDR3 runs 14 residues. The CDR3 region has the DNA TGTGCCAGCAGCGTAGCTGGGACTAGGGAGACCCAGTACTTC. Protein product: CASSVAGTRETQYF.

This clone showed up just a few times. The chain has TRBV6-5 and TRBJ1-6; TRBD1 is a possible D gene (6 bases). The germline V and J ends were trimmed by 6 bases and 7 bases, with 13 bases remaining between them. The germline V gene encodes CDR1 MNHEY and CDR2 SVGAGI. This CDR3 spans 14 amino acids. The CDR3 protein is CASSRQVVNSPLHF. The CDR3 region has the DNA TGTGCCAGCAGCCGACAGGTCGTAAATTCACCCCTCCACTTT.

The chain uses TRBV9 and TRBJ1-4; D might be TRBD1 (5 bases). Germline lookup yields CDR1 SGDLS and CDR2 YYNGEE. There are 16 residues in the CDR3. V dropped 0 bases and J dropped 0 bases, with 9 bases sitting between them. In DNA form, the CDR3 reads TGTGCCAGCAGCGTAGCTATGGGGGCAACTAATGAAAAACTGTTTTTT. Its protein is CASSVAMGATNEKLFF.

This clone showed up just once. This chain links TRBV7-3 with TRBJ2-7, with a weak D call TRBD2 (6 bases). Trimming pared 0 bases from V and 8 bases from J, leaving 11 bases between. Germline CDR1 SGHTA, CDR2 FQGTGA. The CDR3 extends over 13 amino acids. CDR3 in amino acids: CASSLTIGGQQYF. CDR3 DNA: TGTGCCAGCAGCTTAACTATCGGGGGACAGCAGTACTTC.

This clone was counted a few times. The chain is built from TRBV29-1 and TRBJ1-4; D is unclear. Trimming shortened V by 6 bases and J by 1 base, and 9 bases separated the two germline ends. The germline gives CDR1 SQVTM, CDR2 ANQGSEA. This CDR3 region has 13 residues. The CDR3 region has the DNA TGCAGCGTCTCCGGGAAAACTAATGAAAAACTGTTTTTT. It is translated as CSVSGKTNEKLFF.